Below are 9 T cell receptor beta chains sequenced from a single sample in a study of T cell clonotyping in hematopoietic cell transplantation. TCRdb keeps only in-frame clones here, not all; method: immunoSEQ multiplex PCR. Among 15,000 to 20,000 clones listed, over 65% were seen once. The starting material was PBMCs, obtained 100 days after allogeneic stem cell transplant. The receptor set was obtained from a male patient between 55 and 70 years old who had an allogeneic stem cell transplant from a related donor, so the T cells may come from the graft donor. Some clones in this sample may be carry-over from other donors' samples.

The V call is TRBV6-5, the J call TRBJ2-7; the D gene is possibly TRBD2 (5 bases). The CDR3 is 14 residues long. From germline, CDR1 is MNHEY and CDR2 SVGAGI. Trimming removed 6 bases at V and 6 bases at J, with 18 bases between. The CDR3 here is CASSPGEARTEQYF. The CDR3 DNA sequence: TGTGCCAGCAGCCCCGGGGAAGCCAGGACCGAGCAGTACTTC.

As to this clone: This sample also contains other DNA sequences that code for the same CDR3. In nucleotides, the CDR3 is TGTGCCAGCAGCTTGGCCACCGGGGAGCTGTTTTTT. This sequence encodes CASSLATGELFF. The chain links TRBV5-6 to TRBJ2-2, with D uncertain. Germline CDR1 SGHDT, CDR2 YYEEEE. The CDR3 is 12 amino acids. V lost 0 bases, J lost 4 bases, and 1 base lay in between.

The rearrangement uses TRBV4-3 and TRBJ2-5; tentative D call: TRBD2 (5 bases). Trimming cost V 0 bases and J 5 bases, with 10 bases left between them. Germline-derived CDR1 and CDR2 are LGHNA and YSLEER. The CDR3 loop spans 14 amino acids. CDR3 residues: CASSQDERAETQYF. Here the CDR3 DNA reads TGCGCCAGCAGCCAAGATGAGAGGGCGGAGACCCAGTACTTC.

The CDR3 DNA is TGTGCCAGCAGCCCGGACACTAGCAATCAGCCCCAGCATTTT. Translated, it gives CASSPDTSNQPQHF. This rearrangement joins TRBV7-2 to TRBJ1-5; D might be TRBD1 (5 bases). There are 14 residues in the CDR3. Per germline, CDR1 SGHTA and CDR2 FQGNSA. V lost 5 bases to trimming and J lost 0 bases, with 8 bases between them. The variable domain in full, with the rest retrieved from reference TRBV7-2 and TRBJ1-5, is GAGVSQSPSNKVTEKGKDVELRCDPISGHTALYWYRQSLGQGLEFLIYFQGNSAPDKSGLPSDRFSAERTGGSVSTLTIQRTQQEDSAVYLCASSPDTSNQPQHFGDGTRLSIL.

This clone was recorded a few times. The rearrangement uses TRBV7-9 and TRBJ1-3, with D perhaps TRBD1 (5 bases). The V and J ends lost 0 bases and 2 bases respectively, with 8 bases between them. The CDR3 length is 15 residues. Germline lookup yields CDR1 SEHNR and CDR2 FQNEAQ (reference sequence). The DNA of the CDR3 is TGTGCCAGCAGCTTAGCGGGGGGAACTGGAAACACCATATATTTT. Its protein is CASSLAGGTGNTIYF.

The rearrangement uses TRBV7-3 and TRBJ2-3, with D hard to call. Per the germline V gene, CDR1 is SGHTA and CDR2 is FQGTGA. The CDR3 has 13 amino acids. V gave up 5 bases and J gave up 2 bases, with 8 bases separating them. The CDR3 DNA follows: TGTGCCAGCAGCACTGACACCACAGATACGCAGTATTTT. It is translated as CASSTDTTDTQYF.

The CDR3 DNA reads as TGTGCCAGTACCCCTGGACTGTCGTCCTACGAGCAGTACTTC. Translated: CASTPGLSSYEQYF. The chain recombines TRBV7-6 with TRBJ2-7; possible D gene TRBD2, 5 bases. In germline, CDR1 is SGHVS, CDR2 FNYEAQ. V lost 9 bases to trimming and J lost 1 base, with 16 bases between them. The CDR3 extends over 14 amino acids.

V and J are TRBV19 and TRBJ1-5; a possible D gene is TRBD1 (5 bases). Trimming pared 5 bases from V and 6 bases from J, leaving 11 bases between. In germline, CDR1 is LNHDA, CDR2 SQIVND (reference sequence). This CDR3 is 13 amino acids long. CDR3 bases: TGTGCCAGTAGTTGGGCGGGGACTCAGCCCCAGCATTTT. Its protein product is CASSWAGTQPQHF.

The gene calls are TRBV19 and TRBJ2-5; D not certain. CDR3 length equals 13 residues. Trimming took off 10 bases at V and 1 base at J, with 13 bases between the two ends. CDR1 LNHDA and CDR2 SQIVND come from the germline V gene (reference sequence). CDR3: CATTMGTQETQYF. CDR3 nucleotides: TGTGCCACTACAATGGGAACCCAAGAGACCCAGTACTTC. Drawing the rest from reference TRBV19 and TRBJ2-5, the complete variable domain is DGGITQSPKYLFRKEGQNVTLSCEQNLNHDAMYWYRQDPGQGLRLIYYSQIVNDFQKGDIAEGYSVSREKKESFPLTVTSAQKNPTAFYLCATTMGTQETQYFGPGTRLLVL.